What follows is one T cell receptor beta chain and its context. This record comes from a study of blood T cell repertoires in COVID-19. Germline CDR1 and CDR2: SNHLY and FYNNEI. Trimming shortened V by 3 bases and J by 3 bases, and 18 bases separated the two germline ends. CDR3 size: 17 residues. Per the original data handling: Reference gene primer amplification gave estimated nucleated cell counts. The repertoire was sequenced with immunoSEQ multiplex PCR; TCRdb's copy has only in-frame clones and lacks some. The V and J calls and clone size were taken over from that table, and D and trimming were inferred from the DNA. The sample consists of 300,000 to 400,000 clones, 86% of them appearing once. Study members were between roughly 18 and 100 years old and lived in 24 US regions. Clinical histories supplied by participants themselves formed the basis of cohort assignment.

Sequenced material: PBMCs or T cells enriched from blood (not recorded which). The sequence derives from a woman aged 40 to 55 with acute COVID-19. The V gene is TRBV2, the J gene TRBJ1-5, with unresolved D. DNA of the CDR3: TGTGCCAGCAGTGAGAGGGAGGGAAGGAGTAACAATCAGCCCCAGCATTTT. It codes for CASSEREGRSNNQPQHF. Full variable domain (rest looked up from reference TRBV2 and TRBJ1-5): EPEVTQTPSHQVTQMGQEVILRCVPISNHLYFYWYRQILGQKVEFLVSFYNNEISEKSEIFDDQFSVERPDGSNFTLKIRSTKLEDSAMYFCASSEREGRSNNQPQHFGDGTRLSIL.